This TCR beta chain derives from a study of T cell responses to AZD1222 COVID-19 vaccine. Study-level points and caveats: At 160-218 and 743-854, vaccine-associated CD4 TCRs were dominant, and they spanned spike. In a largely white British group with more females than males, clonal diversity was possibly underestimated.

As for this clone: Its cognate antigen is unknown.

Profiled with immunoSEQ multiplex PCR; TCRdb holds only in-frame clones, not every one. The sample includes about 64,000 clones, around nine tenths seen only once; the top ten take 6.3%. Sequencing used peripheral blood, obtained 28 days after the second dose of the MenACWY control vaccine. The source is an adult who received the MenACWY meningococcal vaccine as a control.

This chain's CDR3 is CAGTLRYNSNQPQHF. CDR3 nucleotides: TGTGCCGGAACACTCAGATATAATAGCAATCAGCCCCAGCATTTT. The chain couples TRBV19 to TRBJ1-5; no reliable D call. From germline, CDR1 is LNHDA and CDR2 SQIVND (reference sequence). The V end lost 11 bases, the J end lost 0 bases, and 17 bases lay between the germline ends. CDR3 length equals 15 residues.